The entry below describes one TCR beta chain. The sample belongs to a study of OX40 agonist ivuxolimab in advanced cancers. Study-wide background: Participants averaged approximately 65 years of age (range about 23 to 80) and were around 83% male.

The CDR3 runs 13 residues. Germline-derived CDR1 and CDR2 are LNHDA and SQIVND (reference sequence). Deletions cut 6 bases from V and 7 bases from J, with 16 bases between. Produced via immunoSEQ multiplex PCR; TCRdb's table is partial and in-frame only. The sample carries around 40,000 clones, roughly 80% recorded once. The clonotype originates from an adult with an advanced solid tumor such as melanoma, head and neck, liver or kidney cancer. This chain uses TRBV19 with TRBJ2-7, with D tentatively TRBD2 (7 bases). Sequenced material: CD4+ or CD8+ T cells sorted from blood, taken in a trial of the OX40 agonist ivuxolimab. In DNA, the CDR3 is TGTGCCAGTAGCCTGGGGGGGCCGGAAGAGCAGTACTTC. Its protein is CASSLGGPEEQYF.